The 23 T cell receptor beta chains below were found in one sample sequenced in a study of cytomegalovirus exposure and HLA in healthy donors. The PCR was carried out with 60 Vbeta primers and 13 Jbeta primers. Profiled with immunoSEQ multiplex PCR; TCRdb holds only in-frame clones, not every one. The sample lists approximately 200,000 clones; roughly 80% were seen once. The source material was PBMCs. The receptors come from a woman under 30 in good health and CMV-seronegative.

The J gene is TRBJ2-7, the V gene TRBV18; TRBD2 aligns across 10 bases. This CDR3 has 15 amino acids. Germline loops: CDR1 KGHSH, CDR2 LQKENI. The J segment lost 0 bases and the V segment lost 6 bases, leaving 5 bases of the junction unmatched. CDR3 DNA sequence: TGTGCCAGCTCGCCGACTAGCGGGTACTCCTACGAGCAGTACTTC. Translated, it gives CASSPTSGYSYEQYF.

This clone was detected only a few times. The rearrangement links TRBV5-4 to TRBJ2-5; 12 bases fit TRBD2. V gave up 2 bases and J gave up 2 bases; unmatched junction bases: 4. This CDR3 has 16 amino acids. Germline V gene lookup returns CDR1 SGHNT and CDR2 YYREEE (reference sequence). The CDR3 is CASSLWTSGTQETQYF. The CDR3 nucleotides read TGTGCCAGCAGCTTATGGACTAGCGGGACACAAGAGACCCAGTACTTC.

The CDR3: CASEQGANVLTF. The DNA for the CDR3 is TGTGCCAGCGAACAAGGGGCCAACGTCCTGACTTTC. The chain carries TRBV6-1 and TRBJ2-6, with no clear D. The germline V gene encodes CDR1 MNHNS and CDR2 SASEGT. The CDR3 spans 12 residues. Trimming removed 8 bases from V and 4 bases from J, with 6 bases in between.

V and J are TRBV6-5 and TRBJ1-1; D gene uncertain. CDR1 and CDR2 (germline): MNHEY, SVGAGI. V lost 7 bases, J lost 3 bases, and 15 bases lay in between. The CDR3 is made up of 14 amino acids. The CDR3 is CASTSFDGDTEAFF. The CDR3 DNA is TGTGCCAGCACATCTTTTGACGGGGACACTGAAGCTTTCTTT.

For the CDR3, the DNA is TGCAGCGTTGAATACTTCGGCCGGGGGGGAAACACCATATATTTT. It translates to CSVEYFGRGGNTIYF. The rearrangement joins TRBV29-1 to TRBJ1-3; tentatively, D is TRBD1 (5 bases). The CDR3 is 15 residues long. V was trimmed by 2 bases and J by 4 bases, leaving 15 bases between them. Per germline, CDR1 SQVTM and CDR2 ANQGSEA.

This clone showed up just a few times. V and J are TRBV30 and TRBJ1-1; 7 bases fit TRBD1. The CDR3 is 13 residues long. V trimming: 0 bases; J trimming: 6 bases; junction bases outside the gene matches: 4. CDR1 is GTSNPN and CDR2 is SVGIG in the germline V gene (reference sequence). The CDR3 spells CAWSVTGNAEAFF. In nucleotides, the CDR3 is TGTGCCTGGAGTGTGACAGGGAATGCTGAAGCTTTCTTT.

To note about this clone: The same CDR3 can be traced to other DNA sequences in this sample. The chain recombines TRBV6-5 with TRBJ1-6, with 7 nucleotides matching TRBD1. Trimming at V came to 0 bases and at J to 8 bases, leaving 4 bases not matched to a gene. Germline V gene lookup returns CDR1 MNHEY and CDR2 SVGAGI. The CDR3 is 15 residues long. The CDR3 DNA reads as TGTGCCAGCAGTTACTCGGGCAGGGGGGATTCACCCCTCCACTTT. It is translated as CASSYSGRGDSPLHF.

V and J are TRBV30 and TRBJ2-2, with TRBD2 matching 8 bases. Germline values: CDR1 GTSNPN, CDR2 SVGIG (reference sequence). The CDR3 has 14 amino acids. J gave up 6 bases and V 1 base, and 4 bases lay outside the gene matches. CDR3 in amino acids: CAWSAGLAAGELFF. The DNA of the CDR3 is TGTGCCTGGAGTGCCGGACTAGCAGCCGGGGAGCTGTTTTTT. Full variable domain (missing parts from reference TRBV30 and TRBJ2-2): SQTIHQWPATLVQPVGSPLSLECTVEGTSNPNLYWYRQAAGRGLQLLFYSVGIGQISSEVPQNLSASRPQDRQFILSSKKLLLSDSGFYLCAWSAGLAAGELFFGEGSRLTVL.

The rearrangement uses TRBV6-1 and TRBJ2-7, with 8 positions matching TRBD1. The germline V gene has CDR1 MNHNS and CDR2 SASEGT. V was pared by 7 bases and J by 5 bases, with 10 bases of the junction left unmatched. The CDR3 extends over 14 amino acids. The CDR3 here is CASKRAGGPNEQYF. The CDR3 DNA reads TGTGCCAGCAAGAGGGCAGGGGGCCCGAACGAGCAGTACTTC.

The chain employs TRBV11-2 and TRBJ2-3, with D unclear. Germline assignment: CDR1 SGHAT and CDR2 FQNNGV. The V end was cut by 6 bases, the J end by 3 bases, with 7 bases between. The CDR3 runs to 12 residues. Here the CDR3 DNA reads TGTGCCAGCAGGGGCCGGACAGATACGCAGTATTTT. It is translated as CASRGRTDTQYF.

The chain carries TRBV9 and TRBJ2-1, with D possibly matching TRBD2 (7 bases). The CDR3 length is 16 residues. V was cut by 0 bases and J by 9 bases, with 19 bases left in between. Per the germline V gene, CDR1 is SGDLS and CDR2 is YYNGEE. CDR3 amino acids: CASSVAPAGAWGEQFF. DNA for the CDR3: TGTGCCAGCAGCGTAGCCCCGGCGGGGGCATGGGGTGAGCAGTTCTTC.

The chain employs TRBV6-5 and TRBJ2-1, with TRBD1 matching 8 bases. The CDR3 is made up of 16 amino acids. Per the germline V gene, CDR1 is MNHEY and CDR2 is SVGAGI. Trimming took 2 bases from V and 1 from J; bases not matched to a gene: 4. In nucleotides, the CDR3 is TGTGCCAGCAGTTACGAGGGACAGGTGTCCTACAATGAGCAGTTCTTC. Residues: CASSYEGQVSYNEQFF.

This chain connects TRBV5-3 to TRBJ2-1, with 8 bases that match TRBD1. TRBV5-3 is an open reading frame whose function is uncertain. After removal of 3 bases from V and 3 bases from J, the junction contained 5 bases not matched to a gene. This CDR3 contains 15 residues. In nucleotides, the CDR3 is TGTGCCAGAAGCTACAGGGGGGTTGTCTACAATGAGCAGTTCTTC. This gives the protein CARSYRGVVYNEQFF.

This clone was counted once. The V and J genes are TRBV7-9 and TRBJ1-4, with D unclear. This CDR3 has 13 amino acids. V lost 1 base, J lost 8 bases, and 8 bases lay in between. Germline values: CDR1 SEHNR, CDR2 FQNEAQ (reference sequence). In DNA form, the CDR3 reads TGTGCCAGCAGCTTAGATGGAGAGGAAAAACTGTTTTTT. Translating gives CASSLDGEEKLFF.

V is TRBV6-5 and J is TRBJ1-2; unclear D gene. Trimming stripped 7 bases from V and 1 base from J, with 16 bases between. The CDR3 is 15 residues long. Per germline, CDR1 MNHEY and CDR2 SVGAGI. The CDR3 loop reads CASTLGKSYNYGYTF. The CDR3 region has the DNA TGTGCCAGCACCCTCGGGAAGTCTTATAACTATGGCTACACCTTC.

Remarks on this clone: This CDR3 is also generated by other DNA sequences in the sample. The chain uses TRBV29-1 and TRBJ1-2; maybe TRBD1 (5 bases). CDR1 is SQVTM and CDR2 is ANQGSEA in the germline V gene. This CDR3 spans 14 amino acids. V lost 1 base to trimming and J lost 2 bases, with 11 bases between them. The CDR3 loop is CSVEGRGLNYGYTF. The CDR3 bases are TGCAGCGTTGAAGGCCGGGGACTAAACTATGGCTACACCTTC.

For the CDR3, the DNA is TGCGCCAGCAGCTTCCCCGGGCGCGGGGGAGACACCGGGGAGCTGTTTTTT. Translating gives CASSFPGRGGDTGELFF. The chain joins TRBV5-1 to TRBJ2-2; TRBD2 agrees at 7 bases. V was pared by 2 bases and J by 3 bases, with 10 bases of the junction left unmatched. The CDR3 spans 17 residues. CDR1 and CDR2 (germline): SGHRS, YFSETQ.

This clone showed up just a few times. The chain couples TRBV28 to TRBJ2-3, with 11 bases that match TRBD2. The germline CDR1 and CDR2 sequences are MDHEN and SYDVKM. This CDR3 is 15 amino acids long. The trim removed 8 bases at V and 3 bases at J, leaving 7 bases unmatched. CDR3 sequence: CASAILAGGTDTQYF. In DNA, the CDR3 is TGTGCCAGCGCCATTTTAGCGGGGGGGACAGATACGCAGTATTTT. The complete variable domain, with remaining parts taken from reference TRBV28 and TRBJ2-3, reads DVKVTQSSRYLVKRTGEKVFLECVQDMDHENMFWYRQDPGLGLRLIYFSYDVKMKEKGDIPEGYSVSREKKERFSLILESASTNQTSMYLCASAILAGGTDTQYFGPGTRLTVL.

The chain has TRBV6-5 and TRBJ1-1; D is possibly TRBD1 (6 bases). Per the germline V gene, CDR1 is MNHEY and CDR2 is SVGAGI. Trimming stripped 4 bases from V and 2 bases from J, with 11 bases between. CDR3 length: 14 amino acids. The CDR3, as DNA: TGTGCCAGCAGTTTTGGGACATTCAACACTGAAGCTTTCTTT. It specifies CASSFGTFNTEAFF.

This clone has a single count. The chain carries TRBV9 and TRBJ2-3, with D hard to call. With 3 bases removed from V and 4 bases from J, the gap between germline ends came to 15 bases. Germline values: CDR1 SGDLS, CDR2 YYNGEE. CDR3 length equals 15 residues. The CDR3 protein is CASSEAGAPADTQYF. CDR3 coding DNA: TGTGCCAGCAGCGAGGCAGGCGCCCCCGCAGATACGCAGTATTTT.

The DNA of the CDR3 is TGTGCCAGCAGTTACCATACAGGGGGCCATGGCTACACCTTC. Its protein is CASSYHTGGHGYTF. The chain links TRBV6-6 to TRBJ1-2, with TRBD1 matching 9 bases. This CDR3 is 14 amino acids long. Unmatched junction bases numbered 4, after V lost 2 bases and J lost 6 bases. Germline CDR1 is MNHNY and CDR2 is SVGAGI (reference sequence).

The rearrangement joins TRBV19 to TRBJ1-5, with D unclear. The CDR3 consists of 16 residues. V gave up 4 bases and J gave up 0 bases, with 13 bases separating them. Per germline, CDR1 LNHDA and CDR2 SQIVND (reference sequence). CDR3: CASSRKTENSNQPQHF. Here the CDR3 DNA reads TGTGCCAGTAGTAGAAAGACGGAGAATAGCAATCAGCCCCAGCATTTT.

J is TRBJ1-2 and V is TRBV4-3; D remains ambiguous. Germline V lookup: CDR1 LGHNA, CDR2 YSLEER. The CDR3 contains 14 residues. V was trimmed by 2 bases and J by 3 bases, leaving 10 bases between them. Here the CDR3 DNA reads TGCGCCAGCAGCCAAAAGACGGGAGACTATGGCTACACCTTC. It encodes CASSQKTGDYGYTF.